This T cell receptor beta chain was sequenced in a study of T cell responses to AZD1222 COVID-19 vaccine. Study observations and caveats: Spike-specific TCR breadth and depth went up after people got two AZD1222 doses.

V lost 8 bases and J 4 bases, leaving 9 bases between the germline ends. This CDR3 has 13 residues. CDR1 MNHEY and CDR2 SVGAGI come from the germline V gene. The table lists this clone with a count of one. Its antigen is unknown. TCRdb keeps only in-frame clones here, not all; method: immunoSEQ multiplex PCR. This table holds over 70,000 clones, approximately 80% found once. The chain combines TRBV6-5 with TRBJ1-6, with a tentative D call TRBD1 (5 bases). The sample in question was peripheral blood, obtained 28 days after the second dose of the MenACWY control vaccine. The sequence came from an adult who received the MenACWY meningococcal vaccine as a control. The CDR3 DNA reads as TGTGCCAGCGACTCAGGGTATAATTCACCCCTCCACTTT. Translated: CASDSGYNSPLHF.